The 2 T cell receptor beta chains below were found in one sample sequenced in a study of blood T cells in healthy people across ages. A second PCR, run for roughly 7 to 11 cycles, used a sample-barcoded 5' primer plus a J-beta primer mix. MiXCR, applied by TCRdb to the 5' RACE reads, yields one record per CDR3 protein. There are approximately 800,000 distinct CDR3 sequences in the sample; around 50% occur only once, and about a quarter lies in the top ten. The sample taken for sequencing was blood. The receptor set was obtained from a man aged 35 to 55 in good health.

The chain links TRBV20-1 to TRBJ2-2; D is perhaps TRBD1 (6 bases). This CDR3 spans 15 amino acids. Trimming removed 6 bases from V and 3 bases from J, with 17 bases in between. In germline, CDR1 is DFQATT, CDR2 SNEGSKA (reference sequence). CDR3 bases: TGCAGTGCCCCAGGGGTGAGCGGATACACCGGGGAGCTGTTTTTT. Translation: CSAPGVSGYTGELFF.

This rearrangement joins TRBV5-4 to TRBJ1-2; 7 nucleotides line up with TRBD1. V dropped 4 bases and J dropped 7; count of bases not matched to a gene: 16. Germline CDR1 reads SGHNT; CDR2 reads YYREEE (reference sequence). This CDR3 is 16 amino acids long. The CDR3 DNA follows: TGTGCCAGCAGCCCGCGCGGCGCAGGGGGGTTCGGTGGCTACACCTTC. Translating it yields CASSPRGAGGFGGYTF.